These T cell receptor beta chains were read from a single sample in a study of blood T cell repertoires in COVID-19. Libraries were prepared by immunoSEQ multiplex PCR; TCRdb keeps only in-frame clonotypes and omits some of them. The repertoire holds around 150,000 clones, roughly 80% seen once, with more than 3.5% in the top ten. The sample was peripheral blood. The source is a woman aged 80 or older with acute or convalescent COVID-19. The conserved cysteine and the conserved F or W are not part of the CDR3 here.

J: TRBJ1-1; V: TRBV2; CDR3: ASTPGGRSYTEAF
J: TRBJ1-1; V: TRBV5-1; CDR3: ASSLGLMNTEAF
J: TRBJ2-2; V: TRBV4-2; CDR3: ASSQVGQQNTGELF
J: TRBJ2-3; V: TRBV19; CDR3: ASSIIGTTDTQY
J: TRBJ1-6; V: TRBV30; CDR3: AWSVAESYNSPLH
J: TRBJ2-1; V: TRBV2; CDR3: ASSRTNSYNEQF
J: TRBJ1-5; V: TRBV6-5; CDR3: ASSYSRNQPQH
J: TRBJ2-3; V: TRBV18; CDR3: ASSLQGVTTDTQY
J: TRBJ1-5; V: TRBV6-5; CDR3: ASSRTGVRNQPQH
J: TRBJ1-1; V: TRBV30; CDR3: AWSRQGARNTEAF
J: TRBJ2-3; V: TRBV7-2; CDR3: ASSILGQGGGDTQY
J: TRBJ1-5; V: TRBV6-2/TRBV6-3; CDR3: ASSYSSLGLGQPQH
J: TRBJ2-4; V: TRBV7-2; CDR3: ASSLGLAGGFKNIQY
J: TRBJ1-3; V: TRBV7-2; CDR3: ASSSKRQGSSGNTIY
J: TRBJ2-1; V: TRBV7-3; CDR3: ASSPTSGGAHEQF
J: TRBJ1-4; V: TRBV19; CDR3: ATRTERGGGEKLF
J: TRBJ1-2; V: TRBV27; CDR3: ASSLGQGALLFGGYT
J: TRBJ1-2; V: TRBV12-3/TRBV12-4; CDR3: ASKGTNYGYT
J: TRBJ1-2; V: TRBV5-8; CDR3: ASSPTDRNYGYT
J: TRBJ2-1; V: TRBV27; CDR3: ASIGTGLGGEQF
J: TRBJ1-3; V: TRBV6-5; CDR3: AGGALGHSGNTIY
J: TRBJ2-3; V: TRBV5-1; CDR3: ASSLRGLAGESTDTQY
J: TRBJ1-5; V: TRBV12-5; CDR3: ASGSRLWTGAQSNQPQH
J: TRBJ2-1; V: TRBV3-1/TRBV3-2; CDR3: ASSQEGASGVYNEQF
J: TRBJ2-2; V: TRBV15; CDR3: ATKTGTGDTGELF
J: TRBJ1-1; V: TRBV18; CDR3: ASSPPGTILSEAF
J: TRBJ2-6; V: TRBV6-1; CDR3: ASSEKFRGSGANVLT
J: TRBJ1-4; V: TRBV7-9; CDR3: ASSRDSREKLF
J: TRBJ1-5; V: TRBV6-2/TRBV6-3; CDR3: ASSGALGATNQPQH
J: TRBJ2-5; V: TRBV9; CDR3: ASSVGLAGDETQY
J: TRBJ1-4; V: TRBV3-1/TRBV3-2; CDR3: ASSNRAAGEKLF
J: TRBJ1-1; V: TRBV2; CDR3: ASSKTGPNTEAF